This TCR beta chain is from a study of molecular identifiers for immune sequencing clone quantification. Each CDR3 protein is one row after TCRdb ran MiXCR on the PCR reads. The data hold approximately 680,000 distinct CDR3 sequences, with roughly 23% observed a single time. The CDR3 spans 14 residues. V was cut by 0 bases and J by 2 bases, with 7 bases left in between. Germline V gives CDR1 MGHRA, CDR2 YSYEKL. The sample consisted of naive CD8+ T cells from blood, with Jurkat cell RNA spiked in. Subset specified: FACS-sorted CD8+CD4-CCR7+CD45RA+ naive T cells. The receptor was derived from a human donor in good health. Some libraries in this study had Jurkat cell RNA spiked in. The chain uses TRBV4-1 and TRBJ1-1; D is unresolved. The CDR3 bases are TGCGCCAGCAGCCAAGATAACAGCAACACTGAAGCTTTCTTT. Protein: CASSQDNSNTEAFF.